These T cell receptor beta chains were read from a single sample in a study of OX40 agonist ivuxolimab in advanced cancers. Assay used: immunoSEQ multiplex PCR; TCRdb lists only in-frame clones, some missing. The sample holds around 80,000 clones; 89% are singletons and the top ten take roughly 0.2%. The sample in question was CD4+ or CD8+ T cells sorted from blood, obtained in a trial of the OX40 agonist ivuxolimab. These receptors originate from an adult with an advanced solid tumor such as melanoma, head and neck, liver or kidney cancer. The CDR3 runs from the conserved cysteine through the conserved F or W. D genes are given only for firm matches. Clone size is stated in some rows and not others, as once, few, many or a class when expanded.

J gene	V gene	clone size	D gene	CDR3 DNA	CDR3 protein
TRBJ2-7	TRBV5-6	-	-	TGTGCCAGCAGCTTAGGAGGGTTTGGCGAGCAGTACTTC	CASSLGGFGEQYF
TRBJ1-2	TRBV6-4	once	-	TGTGCCAGCAGTCCTGGACCGTCGGACTATGGCTACACCTTC	CASSPGPSDYGYTF
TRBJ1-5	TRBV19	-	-	TGTGCCAGTAGCCCGGGACTTACCCCTGGATATAGCAATCAGCCCCAGCATTTT	CASSPGLTPGYSNQPQHF
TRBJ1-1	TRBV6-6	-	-	TGTGCCAGCAGTCAGGGCCGGGGAAACACTGAAGCTTTCTTT	CASSQGRGNTEAFF
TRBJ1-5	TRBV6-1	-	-	TGTGCCTTTTTTGGTACCCAGCATTTT	CAFFGTQHF
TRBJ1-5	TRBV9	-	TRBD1	TGTGCCAGCAGCGGCGAAGGACAGGTCGGGCCCCAGCATTTT	CASSGEGQVGPQHF
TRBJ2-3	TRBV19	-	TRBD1	TGTGCCAGTAGTTTTCTGGGGACAGGGGGTACAGATACGCAGTATTTT	CASSFLGTGGTDTQYF
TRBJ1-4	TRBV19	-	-	TGTGCCAGTAGTGCGACACAAACTAATGAAAAACTGTTTTTT	CASSATQTNEKLFF
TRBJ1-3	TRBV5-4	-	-	TGTGCCAGCAGCTTGGATCCAGGCCCCTCTGGAAACACCATATATTTT	CASSLDPGPSGNTIYF
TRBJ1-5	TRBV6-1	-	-	TGTGCCAGCAAGGAGACAGACTATAGCAATCAGCCCCAGCATTTT	CASKETDYSNQPQHF
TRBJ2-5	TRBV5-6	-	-	TGTGCCACCCAGCTTAATGGCGGGAAGGGAGGAGAGACCCAGTACTTC	CATQLNGGKGGETQYF
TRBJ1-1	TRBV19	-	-	TGTGCGACGCAGACGGGACGGCGCATGAACACTGAAGCTTTCTTT	CATQTGRRMNTEAFF
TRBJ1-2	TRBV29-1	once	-	TGCAGCGTTCAAGACAGCAACTATGGCTACACCTTC	CSVQDSNYGYTF
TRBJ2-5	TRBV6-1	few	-	TGTGCCAGCAGGGACAAATACAGGGTAGAGACCCAGTACTTC	CASRDKYRVETQYF
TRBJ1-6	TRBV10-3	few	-	TGTGCCATCAGTCCCTATAATTCACCCCTCCACTTT	CAISPYNSPLHF
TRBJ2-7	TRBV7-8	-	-	TGTGCCAGCAGCTTAGGGATTAACGAGCAGTACTTC	CASSLGINEQYF
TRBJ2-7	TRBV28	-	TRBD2	TGTGCCAGCAGTCAAGCAGGAGCGGGAGTCAACTCCTACGAGCAGTACTTC	CASSQAGAGVNSYEQYF
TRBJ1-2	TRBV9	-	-	TGTGCCAGCAGCCCGCAGGGCCCGTCGGGCTACACCTTC	CASSPQGPSGYTF
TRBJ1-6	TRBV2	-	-	TGTGCCAGCAGGACGGGAAAATCGGGACCACTAAGTAGGGCCCTCCACTTT	CASRTGKSGPLSRALHF
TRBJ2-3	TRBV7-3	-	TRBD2	TGTGCCAGCAGCTTAGCGGGAGGGCCAGCAGATACGCAGTATTTT	CASSLAGGPADTQYF
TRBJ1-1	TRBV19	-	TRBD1	TGTGCCAGTAGGGACAGGGGAGGTCCGAACACTGAAGCTTTCTTT	CASRDRGGPNTEAFF
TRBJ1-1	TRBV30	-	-	TGTGCCTGGGTCTCGAGAGGCGGGGGTGAAGCTTTCTTT	CAWVSRGGGEAFF
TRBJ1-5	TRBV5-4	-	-	TGTGCCAGCAGCCCCAGGGTTGGTCAGCCCCAGCATTTT	CASSPRVGQPQHF
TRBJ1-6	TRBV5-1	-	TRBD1	TGCGCCAGCAGCACGACAGGGGTGGATAATTCACCCCTCCACTTT	CASSTTGVDNSPLHF
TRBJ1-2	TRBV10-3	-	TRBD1	TGTGCCATCAGAACGCAGACAGGGCGGTATGGGGGCTACACCTTC	CAIRTQTGRYGGYTF
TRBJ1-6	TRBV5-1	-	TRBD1	TGCGCCAGCAGCCTAGACCCCGGACAGGGGAAAGTAACCCTCCACTTT	CASSLDPGQGKVTLHF
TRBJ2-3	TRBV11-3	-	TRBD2	TGTGCCAGCAGCCCGGGACTAGCGGGGGCAGATACGCAGTATTTT	CASSPGLAGADTQYF
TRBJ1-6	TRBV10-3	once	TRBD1	TGTGCCATCAGTGAGTCGAGGGACAGGGAATCACCCCTCCACTTT	CAISESRDRESPLHF
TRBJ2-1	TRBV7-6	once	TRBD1	TGTGCCAGCAGCCACCGGGACAGGGGGTTGGGGCCATACAATGAGCAGTTCTTC	CASSHRDRGLGPYNEQFF
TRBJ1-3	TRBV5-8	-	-	TGTGCCAGCAGCCCAGGGACTTTAATCTCTGGAAACACCATATATTTT	CASSPGTLISGNTIYF
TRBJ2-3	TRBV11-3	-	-	TGTGCCAGCAGCTTAGGGTTCCGACATCCTAGCACAGATACGCAGTATTTT	CASSLGFRHPSTDTQYF
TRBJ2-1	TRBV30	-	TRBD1	TGTGCCTGGCAGGGCTCCGGGACAGGGGACAATGAGCAGTTCTTC	CAWQGSGTGDNEQFF
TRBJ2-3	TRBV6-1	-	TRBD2	TGTGCCAGCAGTGAAAAGGTAGCGGGGTATAGCACAGATACGCAGTATTTT	CASSEKVAGYSTDTQYF
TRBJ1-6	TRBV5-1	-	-	TGCGCCAGCAGCTTGGACAGTGGGGATTCACCCCTCCACTTT	CASSLDSGDSPLHF
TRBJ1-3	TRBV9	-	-	TGTGCCAGCAGCGTAGACAGTCCTGGAAACACCATATATTTT	CASSVDSPGNTIYF
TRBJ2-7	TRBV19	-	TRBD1	TGTGCCAGTAGGCGGACAGGGGCATATGTCGAGCAGTACTTC	CASRRTGAYVEQYF
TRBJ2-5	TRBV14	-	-	TGTGCCAGCAGCCCACCCGGGACCCGGAGGGAGACCCAGTACTTC	CASSPPGTRRETQYF
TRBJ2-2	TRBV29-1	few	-	TGCAGCGTTTTACAGGGTGGTGCCGGGGAGCTGTTTTTT	CSVLQGGAGELFF
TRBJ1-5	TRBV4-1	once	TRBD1	TGCGCCAGCAGCCAAGACCAGACAGGGGGGGCCAATCAGCCCCAGCATTTT	CASSQDQTGGANQPQHF
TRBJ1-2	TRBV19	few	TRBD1	TGTGCCAGTAGTAGGGACAGGGGCAGTAGTGGCTACACCTTC	CASSRDRGSSGYTF
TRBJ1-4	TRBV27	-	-	TGTGCCAGCAGTCTACACGGGACGGCGGCACGTGCAACTAATGAAAAACTGTTTTTT	CASSLHGTAARATNEKLFF
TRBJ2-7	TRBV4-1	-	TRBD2	TGCGCCAGCAGCCAACGTGAGCGGGGGGGCCGGAACGAGCAGTACTTC	CASSQRERGGRNEQYF
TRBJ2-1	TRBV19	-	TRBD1	TGTGCCAGTAGTATCGAGGACAGGGCGGCCTACAATGAGCAGTTCTTC	CASSIEDRAAYNEQFF
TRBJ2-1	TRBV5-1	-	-	TGCGCCAGCAGCTTGTCAAACCTATACTCCTACAATGAGCAGTTCTTC	CASSLSNLYSYNEQFF
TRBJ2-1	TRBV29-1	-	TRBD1	TGCAGCGAAAACAGACAGGGCGGTAATGAGCAGTTCTTC	CSENRQGGNEQFF